This entry lists 8 T cell receptor beta chains sequenced from one sample in a study of molecular identifiers for immune sequencing clone quantification (dated by TCRdb to the late 2010s). Library prep was done by PCR. Instrument used: Illumina HiSeq 4000. The public reads were reprocessed in TCRdb via fastp at Q25 and MiXCR, keeping in-frame beta chains. Here each entry gathers all rows of one CDR3 protein and keeps the most common genes and DNA. In this sample the table shows 600,000 to 650,000 distinct CDR3 sequences, just under 20% of which occur a single time. Clones ranked in the top ten supply 0.75% to 0.95% of the sample. The sequencing sample was made of naive CD8+ T cells from blood, with Jurkat cell RNA spiked in. What this sample's cell subset or site label stands for: FACS-sorted CD8+CD4-CCR7+CD45RA+ naive T cells. These receptors all come from a human donor in good health. Some libraries in this study had Jurkat cell RNA spiked in.

On this clonotype itself: This may be a read error, as it is one base from a much larger clone. Likely a read error: the CDR3 ends without its conserved phenylalanine or tryptophan. The chain has TRBV6-6 and TRBJ2-5; the D gene is possibly TRBD1 (5 bases). The germline V gene has CDR1 MNHNY and CDR2 SVGAGI (reference sequence). V lost 2 bases and J lost 4, with 14 bases in between. The CDR3 runs 15 residues. CDR3 sequence (DNA): TGTGCCAGCAGTTACGAATCAGGGAAATCAGAGACCCAGTACTCC. Translated: CASSYESGKSETQYS.

Concerning this clonotype: One junction end does not reproduce the germline sequence, and a read error may be involved. CDR3 amino acids: CASSQEGSWTNERLFF. The CDR3 DNA reads as TGTGCCAGCAGCCAAGAAGGGTCGTGGACTAATGAAAGACTGTTTTTT. The chain recombines TRBV3-1 with TRBJ1-4, with D unresolved. CDR3 length: 16 amino acids. Germline CDR1 is LGHDT and CDR2 is YNNKEL (reference sequence).

There are many counts of this clonotype. The V and J genes are TRBV10-2 and TRBJ1-4, with D perhaps matching TRBD1 (5 bases). The V end lost 5 bases, the J end lost 2 bases, and 9 bases lay between the germline ends. The CDR3 is made up of 14 amino acids. CDR1 WSHSY and CDR2 SAAADI come from the germline V gene. Here the CDR3 reads CASSQDITNEKLFF. CDR3 nucleotide sequence: TGCGCCAGCAGTCAGGACATTACTAATGAAAAACTGTTTTTT.

The rearrangement links TRBV4-1 to TRBJ2-2; D gene unclear. Trimming stripped 0 bases from V and 1 base from J, with 6 bases between. This CDR3 comprises 15 residues. Germline CDR1 and CDR2: MGHRA and YSYEKL. The CDR3 DNA sequence: TGCGCCAGCAGCCAAGAAAGGGTGAACACCGGGGAGCTGTTTTTT. Encoded protein: CASSQERVNTGELFF.

V is TRBV11-2 and J is TRBJ2-7; 10 positions match TRBD1. The V gene end was trimmed by 3 bases and the J gene end by 5 bases; junction bases not matched to a gene: 10. The germline V gene has CDR1 SGHAT and CDR2 FQNNGV. CDR3 length equals 16 residues. The CDR3 reads CASSFTTGTGANEQYF. DNA for the CDR3: TGTGCCAGCAGCTTTACGACCGGGACAGGGGCAAACGAGCAGTACTTC.

V gene TRBV6-6 combines with J gene TRBJ1-2; 7 bases align to TRBD1. V was clipped by 7 bases and J by 4 bases; unmatched bases: 9. Germline assignment: CDR1 MNHNY and CDR2 SVGAGI (reference sequence). CDR3 length: 14 amino acids. The CDR3 DNA follows: TGTGCCAGCACCGGGACAGCGAGCCTCTATGGCTACACCTTC. Translating gives CASTGTASLYGYTF.

On this clonotype: This may arise from a read error, as a much more abundant clone is one base away. The chain has TRBV25-1 and TRBJ2-7; 8 nucleotides match TRBD2. In germline, CDR1 is MGHDK, CDR2 SYGVNS. The CDR3 sequence is 14 residues long. Here the CDR3 DNA reads TGTGCCTGCAGTGCCCTAAGCGGGGGCTACGAGCAGTACTTC. Translation: CACSALSGGYEQYF.

A word on this clonotype: A clone one base away is much larger, so this may be a read error. CDR3 in amino acids: CASSFPGGFSTDTRYF. CDR3 DNA: TGTGCCAGCAGCTTTCCGGGTGGATTTAGCACAGATACGCGGTATTTT. The rearrangement joins TRBV7-9 to TRBJ2-3, with D hard to call. CDR3 length equals 16 residues. Germline CDR1 SEHNR, CDR2 FQNEAQ (reference sequence).